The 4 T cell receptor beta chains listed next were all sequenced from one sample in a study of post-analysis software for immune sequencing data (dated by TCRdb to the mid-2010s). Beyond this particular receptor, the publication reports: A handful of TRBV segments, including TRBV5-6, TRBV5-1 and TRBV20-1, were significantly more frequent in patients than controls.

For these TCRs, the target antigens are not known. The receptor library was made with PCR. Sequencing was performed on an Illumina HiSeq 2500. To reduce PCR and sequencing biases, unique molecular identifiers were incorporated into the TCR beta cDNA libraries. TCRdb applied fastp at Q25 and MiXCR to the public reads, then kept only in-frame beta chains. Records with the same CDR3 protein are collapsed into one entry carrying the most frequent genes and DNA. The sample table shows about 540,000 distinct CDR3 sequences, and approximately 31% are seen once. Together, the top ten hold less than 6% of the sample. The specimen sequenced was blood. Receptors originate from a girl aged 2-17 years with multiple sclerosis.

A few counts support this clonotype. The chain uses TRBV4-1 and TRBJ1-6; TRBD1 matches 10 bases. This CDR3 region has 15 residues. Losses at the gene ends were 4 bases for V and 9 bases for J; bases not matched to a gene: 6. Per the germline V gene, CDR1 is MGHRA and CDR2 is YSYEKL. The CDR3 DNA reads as TGCGCCAGCAGCCCGGCGCGGGACAGGGGTTCACCCCTCCACTTT. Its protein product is CASSPARDRGSPLHF.

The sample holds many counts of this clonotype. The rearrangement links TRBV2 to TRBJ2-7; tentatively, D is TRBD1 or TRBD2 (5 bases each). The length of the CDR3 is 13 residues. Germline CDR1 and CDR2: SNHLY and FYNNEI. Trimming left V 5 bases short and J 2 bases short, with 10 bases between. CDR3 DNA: TGTGCCAGCAGTCCCCCGGGACCCTACGAGCAGTACTTC. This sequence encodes CASSPPGPYEQYF. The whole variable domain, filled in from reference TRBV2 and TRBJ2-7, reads EPEVTQTPSHQVTQMGQEVILRCVPISNHLYFYWYRQILGQKVEFLVSFYNNEISEKSEIFDDQFSVERPDGSNFTLKIRSTKLEDSAMYFCASSPPGPYEQYFGPGTRLTVT.

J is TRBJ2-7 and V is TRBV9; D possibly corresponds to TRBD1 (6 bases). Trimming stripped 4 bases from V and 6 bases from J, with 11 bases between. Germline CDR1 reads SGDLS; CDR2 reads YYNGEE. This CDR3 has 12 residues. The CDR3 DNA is TGTGCCAGCAGCACAGGGAGTGGCGAGCAGTACTTC. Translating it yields CASSTGSGEQYF.

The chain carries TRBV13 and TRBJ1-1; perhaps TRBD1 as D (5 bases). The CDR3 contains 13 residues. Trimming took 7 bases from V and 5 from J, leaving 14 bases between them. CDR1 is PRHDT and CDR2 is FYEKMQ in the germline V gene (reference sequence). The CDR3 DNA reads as TGTGCCAGCATAGTCCAGGGCAGAACTGAAGCTTTCTTT. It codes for CASIVQGRTEAFF.